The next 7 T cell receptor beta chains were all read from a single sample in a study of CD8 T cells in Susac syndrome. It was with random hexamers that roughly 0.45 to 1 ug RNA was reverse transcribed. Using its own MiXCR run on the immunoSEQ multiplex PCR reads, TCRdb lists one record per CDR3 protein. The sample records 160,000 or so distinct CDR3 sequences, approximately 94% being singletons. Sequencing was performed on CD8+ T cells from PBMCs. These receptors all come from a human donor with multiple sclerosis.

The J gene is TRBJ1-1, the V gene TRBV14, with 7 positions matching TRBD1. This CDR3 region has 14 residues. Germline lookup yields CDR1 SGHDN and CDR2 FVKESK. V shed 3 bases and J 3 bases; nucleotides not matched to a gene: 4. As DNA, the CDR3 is TGTGCCAGCAGCCAGGGAGGACAGGACACTGAAGCTTTCTTT. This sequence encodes CASSQGGQDTEAFF.

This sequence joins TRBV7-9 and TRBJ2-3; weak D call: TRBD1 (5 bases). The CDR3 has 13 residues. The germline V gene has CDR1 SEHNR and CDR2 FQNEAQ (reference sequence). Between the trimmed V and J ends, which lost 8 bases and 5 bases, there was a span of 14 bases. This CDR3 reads CASPPAREDTQYF. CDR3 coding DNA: TGTGCCAGCCCACCCGCCAGGGAAGATACGCAGTATTTT.

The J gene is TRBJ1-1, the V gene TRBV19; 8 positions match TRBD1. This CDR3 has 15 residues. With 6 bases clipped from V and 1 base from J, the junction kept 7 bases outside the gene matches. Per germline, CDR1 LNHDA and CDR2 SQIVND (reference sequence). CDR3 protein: CASREQDRGNTEAFF. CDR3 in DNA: TGTGCCAGTAGGGAGCAAGACAGGGGGAACACTGAAGCTTTCTTT.

The DNA of the CDR3 is TGCAGTGCTAGAGTCGAGGGTGGCTATGGCTACACCTTC. Residues: CSARVEGGYGYTF. The V call is TRBV20-1, the J call TRBJ1-2; D is uncertain. From germline, CDR1 is DFQATT and CDR2 SNEGSKA (reference sequence). The CDR3 loop spans 13 amino acids. V was pared by 1 base and J by 4 bases, with 10 bases between.

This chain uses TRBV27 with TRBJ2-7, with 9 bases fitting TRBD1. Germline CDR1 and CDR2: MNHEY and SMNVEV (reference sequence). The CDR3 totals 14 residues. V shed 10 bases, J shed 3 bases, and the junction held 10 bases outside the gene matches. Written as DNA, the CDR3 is TGTGCCACCCTTCCGGGACAGGGCCACTACGAGCAGTACTTC. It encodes CATLPGQGHYEQYF.

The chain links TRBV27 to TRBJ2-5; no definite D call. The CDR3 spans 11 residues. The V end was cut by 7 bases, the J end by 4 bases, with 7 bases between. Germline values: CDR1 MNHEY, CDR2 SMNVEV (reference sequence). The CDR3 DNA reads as TGTGCCAGCACCCGAGGAGAGACCCAGTACTTC. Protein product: CASTRGETQYF.

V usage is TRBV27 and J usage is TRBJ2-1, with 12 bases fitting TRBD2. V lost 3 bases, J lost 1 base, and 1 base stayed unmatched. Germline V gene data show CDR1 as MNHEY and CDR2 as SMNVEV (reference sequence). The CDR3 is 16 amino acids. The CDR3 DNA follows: TGTGCCAGCAGTTTGACTAGCGGGGGATCCTACAATGAGCAGTTCTTC. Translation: CASSLTSGGSYNEQFF.